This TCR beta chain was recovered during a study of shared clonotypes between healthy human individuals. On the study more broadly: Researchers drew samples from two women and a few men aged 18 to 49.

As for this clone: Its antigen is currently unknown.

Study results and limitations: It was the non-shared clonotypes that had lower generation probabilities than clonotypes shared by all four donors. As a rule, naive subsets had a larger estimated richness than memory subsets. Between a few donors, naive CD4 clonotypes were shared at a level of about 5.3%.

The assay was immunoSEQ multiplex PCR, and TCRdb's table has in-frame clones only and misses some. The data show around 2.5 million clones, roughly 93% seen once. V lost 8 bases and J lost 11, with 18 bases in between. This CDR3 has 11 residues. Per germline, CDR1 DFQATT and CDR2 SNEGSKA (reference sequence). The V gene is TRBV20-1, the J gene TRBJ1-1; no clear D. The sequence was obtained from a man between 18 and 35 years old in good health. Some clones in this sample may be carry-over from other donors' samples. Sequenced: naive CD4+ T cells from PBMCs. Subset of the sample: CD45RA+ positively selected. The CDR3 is CSSNMGLAAFF. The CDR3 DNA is TGCAGTTCCAACATGGGCCTGGCGGCTTTCTTT.